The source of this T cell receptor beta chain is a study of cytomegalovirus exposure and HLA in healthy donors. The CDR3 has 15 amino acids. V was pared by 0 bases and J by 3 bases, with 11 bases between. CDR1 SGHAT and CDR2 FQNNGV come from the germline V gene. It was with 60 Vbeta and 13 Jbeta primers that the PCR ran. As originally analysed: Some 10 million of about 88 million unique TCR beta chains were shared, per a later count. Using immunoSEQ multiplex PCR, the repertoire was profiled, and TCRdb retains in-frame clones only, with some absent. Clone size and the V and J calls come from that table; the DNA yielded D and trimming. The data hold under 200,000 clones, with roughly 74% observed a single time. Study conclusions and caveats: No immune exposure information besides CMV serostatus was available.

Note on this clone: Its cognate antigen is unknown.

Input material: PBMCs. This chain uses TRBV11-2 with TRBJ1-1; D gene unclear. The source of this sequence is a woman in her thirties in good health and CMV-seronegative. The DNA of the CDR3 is TGTGCCAGCAGCTTAGAAGGTGGGAGGGACACTGAAGCTTTCTTT. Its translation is CASSLEGGRDTEAFF.